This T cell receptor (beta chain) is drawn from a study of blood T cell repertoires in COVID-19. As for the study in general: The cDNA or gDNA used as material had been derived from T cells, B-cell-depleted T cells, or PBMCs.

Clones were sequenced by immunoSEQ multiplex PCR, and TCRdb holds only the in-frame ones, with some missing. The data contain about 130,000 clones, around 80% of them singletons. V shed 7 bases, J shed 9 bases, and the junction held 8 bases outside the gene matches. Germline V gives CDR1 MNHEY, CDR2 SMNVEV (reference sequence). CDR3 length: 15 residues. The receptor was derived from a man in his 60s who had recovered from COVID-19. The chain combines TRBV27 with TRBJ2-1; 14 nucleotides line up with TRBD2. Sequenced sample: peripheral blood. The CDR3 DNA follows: TGTGCCAGCAAGGGGACTAGCGGGAGAGGACGTGAGCAGTTCTTC. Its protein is CASKGTSGRGREQFF.